The rows below give T cell receptor beta chains drawn from one sample of a study of shared clonotypes between healthy human individuals. The protocol was immunoSEQ multiplex PCR, while the TCRdb copy is restricted to in-frame clones and leaves out a portion. The sample contains roughly 700,000 clones, around 90% of which appear only once. The sequencing input was memory CD8+ T cells from PBMCs. Receptors originate from a man between 18 and 29 years old in good health. Some clones in this sample may be carry-over from other donors' samples. CDR3s leave out the opening cysteine and the closing phenylalanine or tryptophan.

cdr3_aa j_call v_call
SVGLNTEAF TRBJ1-1 TRBV29-1
ASSSGGYNEQF TRBJ2-1 TRBV5-1
ASSLAAPGTGMSGNTIY TRBJ1-3 TRBV11-2
ASSFYSSYEQY TRBJ2-7 TRBV5-5
GGRFSSYNEQF TRBJ2-1 TRBV30
ASSLDWGYEQY TRBJ2-7 TRBV11-2
ASSPRTSGVYEQY TRBJ2-7 TRBV9
ATSPEYNEQF TRBJ2-1 TRBV15
ASSPRTGDYSLQETQY TRBJ2-5 TRBV5-1
ASSSSTGQETQY TRBJ2-5 TRBV7-9
ASSSGARSNQPQH TRBJ1-5 TRBV6-6
ASSTGVVKGETQY TRBJ2-5 TRBV6-5
ASSGKNTEAF TRBJ1-1 TRBV2
ATSGTGGLAGRSSYEQY TRBJ2-7 TRBV15
ASSWLGRALYNEQF TRBJ2-1 TRBV11-2
ASSENRADTQY TRBJ2-3 TRBV6-1
ASSLGTSGQF TRBJ2-1 TRBV7-9
ASSPPPSQETDTQY TRBJ2-3 TRBV18
ASSSSGTSGRGLPNEQF TRBJ2-1 TRBV5-1
ASSHIPQRTSYEQY TRBJ2-7 TRBV11-2
ASSESTRTRGVDEQF TRBJ2-1 TRBV10-2
ASSKFVEDRGIVEGKLF TRBJ1-4 TRBV21-1